This is a list of T cell receptor beta chains from one sample in a study of T cell changes during pregnancy in multiple sclerosis. Here immunoSEQ multiplex PCR was the method, and the copy in TCRdb shows in-frame clones only, minus some. The sample lists about 100,000 clones, around 90% occurring once. The material was peripheral blood, obtained in the second trimester of pregnancy. All receptors derive from a female donor with multiple sclerosis, enrolled in a pregnancy study. Both conserved end residues are trimmed from each CDR3. Each record gives: D gene, J gene, V gene, CDR3 protein. D genes are given only for firm matches.

d_gene: .
j_gene: TRBJ2-1
v_gene: TRBV5-6
CDR3aa: ASSLVGSVGIGNEQF

d_gene: .
j_gene: TRBJ1-2
v_gene: TRBV13
CDR3aa: ASSQWGELNGYT

d_gene: TRBD1
j_gene: TRBJ2-7
v_gene: TRBV10-3
CDR3aa: AIGGTGLYEQY

d_gene: .
j_gene: TRBJ2-2
v_gene: TRBV19
CDR3aa: ASSIRSSVGTGELF

d_gene: .
j_gene: TRBJ2-5
v_gene: TRBV28
CDR3aa: ASSLPGRGASQY

d_gene: TRBD2
j_gene: TRBJ2-1
v_gene: TRBV19
CDR3aa: ASSRLAGGNNEQF

d_gene: TRBD1
j_gene: TRBJ2-2
v_gene: TRBV5-1
CDR3aa: ASSSTGGGNTGELF

d_gene: .
j_gene: TRBJ2-1
v_gene: TRBV11-3
CDR3aa: ASSLEALDEQF

d_gene: .
j_gene: TRBJ2-7
v_gene: TRBV11-2
CDR3aa: ASSLPVSYEQY

d_gene: TRBD2
j_gene: TRBJ2-4
v_gene: TRBV7-2
CDR3aa: ASSRMAGEFDIQY

d_gene: TRBD1
j_gene: TRBJ2-7
v_gene: TRBV10-3
CDR3aa: AIGSWDRGAYEQY

d_gene: .
j_gene: TRBJ1-5
v_gene: TRBV28
CDR3aa: ASSPLWGQVNQPQH

d_gene: TRBD2
j_gene: TRBJ2-2
v_gene: TRBV6-5
CDR3aa: ASSYLTSGRPGELF

d_gene: .
j_gene: TRBJ2-7
v_gene: TRBV27
CDR3aa: ASSDGQPVGKEQY

d_gene: .
j_gene: TRBJ1-1
v_gene: TRBV7-8
CDR3aa: ASRTETEAF

d_gene: TRBD1
j_gene: TRBJ1-4
v_gene: TRBV19
CDR3aa: ASSSPGQGDEKLF

d_gene: .
j_gene: TRBJ1-1
v_gene: TRBV27
CDR3aa: ASSGQNTEAF

d_gene: TRBD1
j_gene: TRBJ2-7
v_gene: TRBV7-2
CDR3aa: ASSSNPGQGSYEQY

d_gene: TRBD2
j_gene: TRBJ2-1
v_gene: TRBV28
CDR3aa: ASSPSLAGGASEF

d_gene: .
j_gene: TRBJ2-7
v_gene: TRBV30
CDR3aa: AWSVSRRNEQY

d_gene: TRBD2
j_gene: TRBJ2-1
v_gene: TRBV5-4
CDR3aa: ASSQRPGGFDEQF

d_gene: .
j_gene: TRBJ1-2
v_gene: TRBV5-6
CDR3aa: ASSLGPGGRSSYGYT

d_gene: TRBD1
j_gene: TRBJ2-7
v_gene: TRBV6-1
CDR3aa: ASSEGDRYEQY

d_gene: .
j_gene: TRBJ2-3
v_gene: TRBV18
CDR3aa: ASSPRKGGIADTQY

d_gene: .
j_gene: TRBJ2-1
v_gene: TRBV20-1
CDR3aa: SATTSSLRF

d_gene: .
j_gene: TRBJ2-7
v_gene: TRBV9
CDR3aa: ASSRQSSYEQY

d_gene: TRBD2
j_gene: TRBJ2-2
v_gene: TRBV6-5
CDR3aa: ASSYPGLAGGELF

d_gene: TRBD2
j_gene: TRBJ2-7
v_gene: TRBV14
CDR3aa: ASSPTELLAGVFGEQY

d_gene: TRBD1
j_gene: TRBJ1-2
v_gene: TRBV28
CDR3aa: ASSPGTGWREGNYGYT

d_gene: TRBD1
j_gene: TRBJ2-1
v_gene: TRBV5-8
CDR3aa: ASSPWTGRSYNEQF

d_gene: TRBD1
j_gene: TRBJ2-7
v_gene: TRBV19
CDR3aa: ASSSGQGRDEQY

d_gene: .
j_gene: TRBJ2-3
v_gene: TRBV29-1
CDR3aa: SLSAPPTDTQY

d_gene: .
j_gene: TRBJ2-3
v_gene: TRBV18
CDR3aa: ASSPPRGMGTSTDTQY

d_gene: TRBD1
j_gene: TRBJ2-7
v_gene: TRBV5-1
CDR3aa: ASSLEGTGRRYEQY

d_gene: TRBD2
j_gene: TRBJ2-5
v_gene: TRBV15
CDR3aa: ATGGLGQETQY

d_gene: .
j_gene: TRBJ2-1
v_gene: TRBV5-1
CDR3aa: ASSLVQGHEQF

d_gene: .
j_gene: TRBJ1-1
v_gene: TRBV9
CDR3aa: ASSPPSRGTEAF

d_gene: .
j_gene: TRBJ2-5
v_gene: TRBV27
CDR3aa: ASSPLAAGQETQY

d_gene: .
j_gene: TRBJ2-7
v_gene: TRBV6-1
CDR3aa: ASSELAPRSYEQY

d_gene: .
j_gene: TRBJ2-3
v_gene: TRBV5-1
CDR3aa: ASSQQGASTDTQY

d_gene: TRBD1
j_gene: TRBJ1-1
v_gene: TRBV28
CDR3aa: ASTLIGGQGVTEAF

d_gene: .
j_gene: TRBJ1-2
v_gene: TRBV30
CDR3aa: AWVLTENYGYT

d_gene: TRBD1
j_gene: TRBJ2-7
v_gene: TRBV27
CDR3aa: ASSSPGGRSSYEQY

d_gene: .
j_gene: TRBJ1-2
v_gene: TRBV28
CDR3aa: ASRTDSYGYT

d_gene: TRBD1
j_gene: TRBJ2-2
v_gene: TRBV27
CDR3aa: ASSPDRGGGTGELF

d_gene: .
j_gene: TRBJ2-3
v_gene: TRBV7-9
CDR3aa: ASSLGVQPNTDTQY

d_gene: .
j_gene: TRBJ2-7
v_gene: TRBV4-1
CDR3aa: ASSRGGSGSAYEQY

d_gene: TRBD2
j_gene: TRBJ2-1
v_gene: TRBV5-4
CDR3aa: ASSLLAGGPHEQF

d_gene: .
j_gene: TRBJ2-1
v_gene: TRBV7-3
CDR3aa: ASSPPGGGGYNEQF

d_gene: TRBD1
j_gene: TRBJ2-7
v_gene: TRBV10-3
CDR3aa: AISAGTGLLSAQY

d_gene: .
j_gene: TRBJ2-7
v_gene: TRBV7-6
CDR3aa: ASSLSGDSFYEQY

d_gene: .
j_gene: TRBJ2-3
v_gene: TRBV5-5
CDR3aa: ASRRVRTDTQY

d_gene: .
j_gene: TRBJ1-1
v_gene: TRBV5-1
CDR3aa: ASSLQGLRDTEAF

d_gene: TRBD2
j_gene: TRBJ2-2
v_gene: TRBV28
CDR3aa: ATSEGTSGRAAGELF